This TCR beta chain appears in the sequencing data of a study of blood T cell repertoires in COVID-19. Study context: Whether acute or convalescent, the COVID-19 samples came from the United States, Italy and Spain.

This CDR3 has 14 residues. CDR1 MRHNA and CDR2 SNTAGT come from the germline V gene. Germline trimming cut 7 bases from V and 5 bases from J; bases unmatched to any gene: 2. Original methodology: Estimates of nucleated cell counts were drawn from the amplification of reference gene primers. Libraries were prepared by immunoSEQ multiplex PCR; TCRdb keeps only in-frame clonotypes and omits some of them. V and J calls plus clone size are reproduced from that table; the DNA served to infer D and trimming. The table has 150,000 to 160,000 clones, approximately 80% seen once. This clonotype was obtained from a woman aged 50 to 65 with acute or convalescent COVID-19. Sequencing was done on a sample of peripheral blood. V usage is TRBV6-4 and J usage is TRBJ2-1; 13 bases map to TRBD2. The CDR3 DNA reads TGTGCCAGCAAACTAGCGGGGGGGCACAATGAGCAGTTCTTC. Protein product: CASKLAGGHNEQFF.